Listed here are 7 T cell receptor beta chains from one sample, sequenced in a study of CD8+ T cells in alopecia areata. Treatment reported: oral pan-JAK inhibitor, 5-10 mg twice daily. Those with alopecia areata gave lesional scalp punch biopsies and peripheral blood. cDNA prepared by RNA extraction and subsequent reverse transcription served as the template for sequencing. Method: immunoSEQ multiplex PCR; TCRdb's copy keeps in-frame clones and lacks some. The sample has under 25,000 clones, around 50% seen once. Sequencing was performed on skin, taken at week 4, from a patient treated with tofacitinib. The receptors were gathered from a human donor with alopecia areata.

This clone has a handful of counts. CDR3 residues: CASSRGTGRYEQYF. CDR3 nucleotide sequence: TGTGCCAGCAGCCGCGGGACGGGACGGTACGAGCAGTACTTC. This chain connects TRBV5-4 to TRBJ2-7, with a possible D match to TRBD2 (6 bases). This CDR3 is built from 14 residues. Germline CDR1 reads SGHNT; CDR2 reads YYREEE (reference sequence). Trimming took off 4 bases at V and 4 bases at J, with 15 bases between the two ends.

The gene calls are TRBV29-1 and TRBJ1-3; no reliable D call. This CDR3 spans 12 amino acids. Trimming took 7 bases from V and 7 from J, leaving 14 bases between them. Germline-derived CDR1 and CDR2 are SQVTM and ANQGSEA. Here the CDR3 reads CSAEVVLNTIYF. CDR3 coding DNA: TGCAGCGCCGAGGTGGTGCTCAACACCATATATTTT.

The chain links TRBV7-6 to TRBJ2-5; no definite D call. Germline V gene sequence: CDR1 SGHVS, CDR2 FNYEAQ. V lost 3 bases and J 3 bases, leaving 8 bases between the germline ends. The CDR3 contains 13 residues. The CDR3 spells CASSFGREETQYF. In DNA form, the CDR3 reads TGTGCCAGCAGCTTCGGAAGGGAAGAGACCCAGTACTTC.

The chain uses TRBV11-2 and TRBJ2-7; D is unclear. Trimming removed 5 bases at V and 3 bases at J, with 14 bases between. The CDR3 loop spans 14 amino acids. Per the germline V gene, CDR1 is SGHAT and CDR2 is FQNNGV. In DNA form, the CDR3 reads TGTGCCAGCAGCCCCCGCGCCACGAACTACGAGCAGTACTTC. Amino acid sequence: CASSPRATNYEQYF. Supplemented by reference TRBV11-2 and TRBJ2-7, the full variable domain reads EAGVAQSPRYKIIEKRQSVAFWCNPISGHATLYWYQQILGQGPKLLIQFQNNGVVDDSQLPKDRFSAERLKGVDSTLKIQPAKLEDSAVYLCASSPRATNYEQYFGPGTRLTVT.

This rearrangement joins TRBV7-9 to TRBJ2-2; D is uncertain. The CDR3 has 14 residues. The germline V gene encodes CDR1 SEHNR and CDR2 FQNEAQ (reference sequence). V was cut by 0 bases and J by 7 bases, with 9 bases left in between. The CDR3 is CASSLALGSGELFF. The CDR3, as DNA: TGTGCCAGCAGCTTAGCGCTGGGCAGCGGGGAGCTGTTTTTT.

The chain uses TRBV7-2 and TRBJ2-3; 8 bases match TRBD1. Trimming cost V 7 bases and J 5 bases; bases outside gene matches: 8. The CDR3 is 14 amino acids. Germline assignment: CDR1 SGHTA and CDR2 FQGNSA. The CDR3, as DNA: TGTGCCAGCACCGCATCAGGGGGCGTAGATACGCAGTATTTT. As protein: CASTASGGVDTQYF.

In this sample, this clone turned up a few times. The CDR3 DNA is TGTGCCAGCAGTGAAGCGGGACTGGGCAATCAGCCCCAGCATTTT. Protein: CASSEAGLGNQPQHF. The chain joins TRBV2 to TRBJ1-5, with a tentative D call TRBD1 (5 bases). This CDR3 spans 15 amino acids. V was cut by 0 bases and J by 2 bases, with 8 bases left in between. Germline V gene data show CDR1 as SNHLY and CDR2 as FYNNEI.